This is a list of T cell receptor beta chains from one sample in a study of cytomegalovirus exposure and HLA in healthy donors. Clones were sequenced by immunoSEQ multiplex PCR, and TCRdb holds only the in-frame ones, with some missing. The sample comprises roughly 140,000 clones, 76% of which are singletons, and 1.5% to 2% rests with the top ten. The specimen sequenced was PBMCs. These receptors were obtained from a woman between 40 and 50 years old in good health and CMV-seronegative. Each CDR3 is given with its conserved first and last residue. The D gene is left open where the match is weak. The size field is filled for only some rows; it gives once, few, many or a size class.

abundance: few; j_gene: TRBJ2-3; v_gene: TRBV7-7; d_gene: NA; CDR3nt: TGTGCCAGCAGCCCAATGGCGGCTAGCACAGATACGCAGTATTTT; CDR3aa: CASSPMAASTDTQYF
abundance: NA; j_gene: TRBJ2-1; v_gene: TRBV6-1; d_gene: TRBD1; CDR3nt: TGTGCCAGCAGTGATTGGGACAGGGAAGGGTTCTTC; CDR3aa: CASSDWDREGFF
abundance: NA; j_gene: TRBJ1-5; v_gene: TRBV2; d_gene: NA; CDR3nt: TGTGCCAGCAGCCTGGACAGCTATAGCAATCAGCCCCAGCATTTT; CDR3aa: CASSLDSYSNQPQHF
abundance: NA; j_gene: TRBJ1-6; v_gene: TRBV7-9; d_gene: TRBD1; CDR3nt: TGTTCCAGCAGCCCTCCGGCAGGGGGCGTTTCACCCCTCCACTTT; CDR3aa: CSSSPPAGGVSPLHF
abundance: NA; j_gene: TRBJ1-3; v_gene: TRBV29-1; d_gene: NA; CDR3nt: TGCAGCGTTGAACAGGAGGACTCTGGAAACACCATATATTTT; CDR3aa: CSVEQEDSGNTIYF
abundance: few; j_gene: TRBJ1-1; v_gene: TRBV5-1; d_gene: NA; CDR3nt: TGCGCCAGCAGCTTGGAGGGGTACAACACTGAAGCTTTCTTT; CDR3aa: CASSLEGYNTEAFF
abundance: NA; j_gene: TRBJ2-7; v_gene: TRBV30; d_gene: NA; CDR3nt: TGTGCCTGGAGTCGGGAGCTTCAATACGAGCAGTACTTC; CDR3aa: CAWSRELQYEQYF
abundance: NA; j_gene: TRBJ1-1; v_gene: TRBV28; d_gene: TRBD1; CDR3nt: TGTGCCAGCAGACCGACACAGGGGTTCACTGAAGCTTTCTTT; CDR3aa: CASRPTQGFTEAFF
abundance: NA; j_gene: TRBJ1-2; v_gene: TRBV30; d_gene: NA; CDR3nt: TGTGCCTGGAGTGTAGTCGGGGGTGGCTACACCTTC; CDR3aa: CAWSVVGGGYTF
abundance: few; j_gene: TRBJ1-2; v_gene: TRBV29-1; d_gene: TRBD1; CDR3nt: TGCAGCGTTGAAGATCAGGGGGGTGGCTACACCTTC; CDR3aa: CSVEDQGGGYTF
abundance: NA; j_gene: TRBJ1-1; v_gene: TRBV5-1; d_gene: TRBD1; CDR3nt: TGCGCCAGCAGCTTTGGGACAGGGAACACTGAAGCTTTCTTT; CDR3aa: CASSFGTGNTEAFF